Included here is one TCR beta chain sequence, with context. The germline gives CDR1 WNHNN, CDR2 SYGVQD (reference sequence). V was pared by 7 bases and J by 4 bases, with 16 bases between. The CDR3 spans 14 residues. This sample stems from a study of blood T cell repertoires in COVID-19. Authors' data handling: Nucleated cell number was recorded as an estimate derived from reference gene primer amplification. Some clones are missing from TCRdb's copy, which holds only in-frame ones; the method was immunoSEQ multiplex PCR. V, J and clone size reflect that table, while D and trimming were determined from the DNA. The sample lists fewer than 130,000 clones; about 85% were seen once.

The sequence was obtained from a human donor in a cohort sampled during active COVID-19. The sequenced material came from peripheral blood. This chain joins TRBV10-1 and TRBJ1-1, with D uncertain. This CDR3 reads CASTNKRESTEAFF. Here the CDR3 DNA reads TGCGCCAGCACTAATAAACGGGAGAGCACTGAAGCTTTCTTT.